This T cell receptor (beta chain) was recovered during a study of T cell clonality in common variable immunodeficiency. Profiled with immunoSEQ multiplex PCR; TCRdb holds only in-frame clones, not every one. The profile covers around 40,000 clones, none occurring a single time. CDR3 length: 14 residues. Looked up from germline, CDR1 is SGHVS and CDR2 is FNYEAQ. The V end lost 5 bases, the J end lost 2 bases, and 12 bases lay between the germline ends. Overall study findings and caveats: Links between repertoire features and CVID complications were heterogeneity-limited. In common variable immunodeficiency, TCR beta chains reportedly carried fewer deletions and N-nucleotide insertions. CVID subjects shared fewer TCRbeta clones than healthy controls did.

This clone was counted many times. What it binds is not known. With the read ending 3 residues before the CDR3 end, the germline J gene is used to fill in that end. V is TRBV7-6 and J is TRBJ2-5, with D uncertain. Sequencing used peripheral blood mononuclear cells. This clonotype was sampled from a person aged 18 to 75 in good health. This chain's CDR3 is CASSLDKIQETQYF. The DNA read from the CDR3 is TGTGCCAGCAGCCTAGACAAAATACAAGAGACC.